This T cell receptor (beta chain) was recovered during a study of T cell changes during pregnancy in multiple sclerosis. The V gene end was trimmed by 5 bases and the J gene end by 0 bases; junction bases not matched to a gene: 15. The CDR3 loop spans 18 amino acids. The V gene's germline CDR1 is SGHTA and CDR2 FQGTGA. Produced via immunoSEQ multiplex PCR; TCRdb's table is partial and in-frame only. The sample holds 78,000 or so clones, roughly 94% seen once. The J gene is TRBJ1-2, the V gene TRBV7-3; 7 bases match TRBD1. This clonotype was sampled from a female donor with multiple sclerosis, enrolled in a pregnancy study. The sample was peripheral blood, taken before pregnancy. CDR3 coding DNA: TGTGCCAGCAGCGATACAGGGGCAGGGGCTGGAGCTAACTATGGCTACACCTTC. Translating gives CASSDTGAGAGANYGYTF. The variable domain in full, with the rest retrieved from reference TRBV7-3 and TRBJ1-2, is GAGVSQTPSNKVTEKGKYVELRCDPISGHTALYWYRQSLGQGPEFLIYFQGTGAADDSGLPNDRFFAVRPEGSVSTLKIQRTERGDSAVYLCASSDTGAGAGANYGYTFGSGTRLTVV.